Presented here are 5 T cell receptor beta chains from one specimen sequenced in a study of T cells after yellow fever vaccination. TCRdb itself ran the 5' RACE reads through MiXCR, one entry per CDR3 protein. Of approximately 550,000 distinct CDR3 sequences listed, 15% to 20% were seen once; the top ten hold more than 13%. The sequencing here drew on PBMCs, taken 15 days after the yellow fever booster vaccination. The receptors come from a man aged 30-40 years who received the YFV17D yellow fever vaccine.

In its sample, this clonotype was seen a few times. The chain couples TRBV10-3 to TRBJ2-7; D unclear. CDR3 size: 15 residues. V gave up 3 bases and J gave up 0 bases, with 12 bases separating them. The V gene's germline CDR1 is ENHRY and CDR2 SYGVKD. The CDR3 DNA reads TGTGCCATCAGTGATCCTGTCGCCAGCTCCTACGAGCAGTACTTC. Translating it yields CAISDPVASSYEQYF.

The rearrangement joins TRBV7-9 to TRBJ1-1; perhaps TRBD1 as D (6 bases). Trimming left V 6 bases short and J 1 base short, with 12 bases between. The CDR3 has 14 residues. Germline V lookup: CDR1 SEHNR, CDR2 FQNEAQ (reference sequence). The chain's CDR3 is CASSTRGRNTEAFF. In DNA, the CDR3 is TGTGCCAGCAGTACCAGGGGCAGGAACACTGAAGCTTTCTTT.

Here the CDR3 DNA reads TGCAGTGCTAGAGATTGGTCGGCTAGCGGGAGTACCGAGCAGTACTTC. This sequence encodes CSARDWSASGSTEQYF. This chain links TRBV20-1 with TRBJ2-7; 10 bases are a match to TRBD2. This CDR3 has 16 amino acids. Germline CDR1 and CDR2: DFQATT and SNEGSKA (reference sequence). Trimming at V came to 0 bases and at J to 6 bases, leaving 11 bases not matched to a gene.

The chain links TRBV3-1 to TRBJ2-1; D ambiguous. The CDR3 consists of 12 residues. Trimming cost V 0 bases and J 9 bases, with 6 bases left between them. The germline V gene has CDR1 LGHDT and CDR2 YNNKEL (reference sequence). The CDR3 loop reads CASSQEQLEQFF. CDR3 DNA sequence: TGTGCCAGCAGCCAAGAGCAACTTGAGCAGTTCTTC.

This clonotype has just a few counts. This chain links TRBV20-1 with TRBJ2-7; 13 bases match TRBD2. The germline gives CDR1 DFQATT, CDR2 SNEGSKA (reference sequence). The CDR3 has 14 amino acids. The V gene end was trimmed by 5 bases and the J gene end by 5 bases; junction bases not matched to a gene: 6. The CDR3 DNA reads as TGCAGTGCTTATCTACTAGCGGGAGGGAACGAGCAGTACTTC. This encodes CSAYLLAGGNEQYF.